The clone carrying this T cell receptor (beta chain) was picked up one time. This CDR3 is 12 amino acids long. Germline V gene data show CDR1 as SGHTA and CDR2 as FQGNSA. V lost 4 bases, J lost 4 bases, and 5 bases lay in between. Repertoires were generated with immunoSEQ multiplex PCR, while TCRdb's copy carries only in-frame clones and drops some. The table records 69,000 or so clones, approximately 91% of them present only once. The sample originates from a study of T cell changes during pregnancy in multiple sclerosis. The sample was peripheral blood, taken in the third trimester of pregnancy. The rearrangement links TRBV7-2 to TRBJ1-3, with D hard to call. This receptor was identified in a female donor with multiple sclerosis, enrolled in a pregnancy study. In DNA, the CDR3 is TGTGCCAGCAGCTCCGTAGGAAACACCATATATTTT. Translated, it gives CASSSVGNTIYF.